These 19 T cell receptor beta chains originate from one sample sequenced in a study of CXCR3-negative and CXCR3-positive naive CD8 T cells. UMI labels and 5' RACE were used to prepare the TRB cDNA libraries. From the 5' RACE reads, TCRdb lists one entry per CDR3 protein and no DNA. The sample table includes 45,000 or so distinct CDR3 sequences. The specimen was naive CXCR3- CD8+ T cells from blood. The subset denotes: CD45RO-CCR7+CD27+CD95- naive CD8+ T cells lacking CXCR3 (TNR3-). These receptors came from a human donor in good health. Some clones in this sample may be carry-over from other donors' samples.

V is TRBV28 and J is TRBJ1-5; TCRdb's D call, TRBD1, is unchecked because there is no DNA. Germline CDR1 is MDHEN and CDR2 is SYDVKM. The CDR3 is made up of 12 amino acids. CDR3: CASSPGGQPQHF.

The chain recombines TRBV6-4 with TRBJ1-2; the TCRdb call, TRBD1, lacks DNA for checking. Germline CDR1 MRHNA, CDR2 SNTAGT. This CDR3 has 13 residues. The CDR3: CASSSGGTDGYTF.

The chain employs TRBV20-1 and TRBJ2-1. Germline CDR1 is DFQATT and CDR2 is SNEGSKA (reference sequence). The CDR3 contains 16 residues. The CDR3 region is CSAPSTEAGPHNEQFF.

The chain combines TRBV3-1 with TRBJ2-6; no DNA is available, so the TRBD2 call from TCRdb remains unchecked. CDR1 is LGHDT, CDR2 YNNKEL, per germline (reference sequence). The CDR3 consists of 17 residues. CDR3 loop: CASSQGTSSSGANVLTF.

The CDR3 sequence is CASSLAGNYGYTF. This chain joins TRBV13 and TRBJ1-2. Germline V CDR1 and CDR2: PRHDT, FYEKMQ (reference sequence). There are 13 residues in the CDR3.

The chain joins TRBV7-9 to TRBJ1-1; TCRdb outputs TRBD1, but without DNA this stays unchecked. The CDR3 length is 12 residues. CDR1 and CDR2 from the germline V gene are SEHNR and FQNEAQ (reference sequence). The CDR3 here is CASSSNRDEAFF.

The CDR3 sequence: CASSQDFTDTQYF. V is TRBV4-3 and J is TRBJ2-3. The CDR3 loop spans 13 amino acids. CDR1 LGHNA and CDR2 YSLEER come from the germline V gene.

This clonotype is identified as medium-sized (0.01 to 0.1%) from frequency. This chain links TRBV3-1 with TRBJ2-7; checking the TCRdb D call of TRBD1 is not possible without DNA. CDR1 and CDR2 from the germline V gene are LGHDT and YNNKEL (reference sequence). The CDR3 covers 16 residues. The CDR3 loop reads CASSQDEGGAWYEQYF.

This chain uses TRBV7-8 with TRBJ2-7. Per germline, CDR1 SGHVS and CDR2 FQNEAQ. This CDR3 has 11 amino acids. CDR3 sequence reads: CASSLESEQYF.

The chain is built from TRBV7-3 and TRBJ1-1; TCRdb gives TRBD1 as the D gene, but with no DNA this cannot be confirmed. CDR3 size: 15 residues. In germline, CDR1 is SGHTA, CDR2 FQGTGA. The CDR3 reads CASRSMGQIGTEAFF. The complete variable domain, with remaining parts taken from reference TRBV7-3 and TRBJ1-1, reads GAGVSQTPSNKVTEKGKYVELRCDPISGHTALYWYRQSLGQGPEFLIYFQGTGAADDSGLPNDRFFAVRPEGSVSTLKIQRTERGDSAVYLCASRSMGQIGTEAFFGQGTRLTVV.

The chain carries TRBV15 and TRBJ2-3. The CDR3 is made up of 15 amino acids. Germline lookup yields CDR1 LNHNV and CDR2 YYDKDF (reference sequence). The CDR3 spells CATSRGGISTDTQYF. The entire variable domain, with the rest obtained from reference TRBV15 and TRBJ2-3, is as follows: DAMVIQNPRYQVTQFGKPVTLSCSQTLNHNVMYWYQQKSSQAPKLLFHYYDKDFNNEADTPDNFQSRRPNTSFCFLDIRSPGLGDTAMYLCATSRGGISTDTQYFGPGTRLTVL.

The rearrangement joins TRBV27 to TRBJ2-3; TCRdb reports TRBD1, a call that lacks DNA to check it against. The CDR3 is 17 amino acids. The V gene's germline CDR1 is MNHEY and CDR2 SMNVEV (reference sequence). CDR3 sequence: CASSLWGGQGAEDTQYF.

CDR3 amino acids: CASNPGPLVVGEQYF. The J gene is TRBJ2-7, the V gene TRBV27; without DNA, the TCRdb call of TRBD2 cannot be checked. This CDR3 has 15 residues. CDR1 and CDR2 (germline): MNHEY, SMNVEV (reference sequence).

The chain is built from TRBV28 and TRBJ2-7; as DNA is missing, the TRBD1 call by TCRdb cannot be tested. Germline V gives CDR1 MDHEN, CDR2 SYDVKM. The CDR3 sequence is 17 residues long. CDR3 region: CASSFKAGVTPSYEQYF.

The chain uses TRBV12-3 or TRBV12-4 and TRBJ2-3; TCRdb returns TRBD2, unconfirmable since there is no DNA. CDR3 size: 15 residues. The CDR3 is CASSPRLAGADTQYF.

Judged by frequency, this clonotype is medium-sized. The chain links TRBV29-1 to TRBJ2-2; the D call of TRBD1 rests on TCRdb alone, since no DNA is present to check it. CDR3 size: 18 residues. Germline V gene lookup returns CDR1 SQVTM and CDR2 ANQGSEA. The CDR3 here is CSVEERRGTGTNTGELFF.

J is TRBJ2-2 and V is TRBV7-8; TCRdb's D call of TRBD1 is untestable without DNA. CDR1 is SGHVS and CDR2 is FQNEAQ in the germline V gene. The CDR3 consists of 12 residues. The CDR3 loop reads CASSPGVVELFF.

The CDR3 here is CSARTGQYEVEQFF. This chain joins TRBV29-1 and TRBJ2-1; TCRdb proposes TRBD1, but this gene call is untestable without DNA. This CDR3 region has 14 residues. CDR1 and CDR2 (germline): SQVTM, ANQGSEA.

V and J are TRBV12-3 or TRBV12-4 and TRBJ1-6. The CDR3 is made up of 14 amino acids. The CDR3 protein is CASSFSGLGSPLHF.